This TCR beta chain was recovered during a study of response to subunit inactivated influenza vaccine. TCRdb redid the calling of the RT-PCR reads with MiXCR, one entry per CDR3 protein. The repertoire holds approximately 500,000 distinct CDR3 sequences, roughly 13% seen once, with 13% in the top ten. CDR1 SQVTM and CDR2 ANQGSEA come from the germline V gene. Trimming took 4 bases from V and 8 from J; bases not matched to a gene: 6. The CDR3 runs 13 residues. Here the sequenced sample was PBMCs from blood, taken 35 to 45 days after vaccination. The receptor was derived from a man aged 50 or older who received an inactivated influenza vaccine. The V and J genes are TRBV29-1 and TRBJ2-1, with 9 nucleotides matching TRBD2. CDR3 sequence: CSVGRGGLYEQFF. CDR3 DNA: TGCAGCGTTGGGCGGGGGGGCTTGTATGAGCAGTTCTTC.